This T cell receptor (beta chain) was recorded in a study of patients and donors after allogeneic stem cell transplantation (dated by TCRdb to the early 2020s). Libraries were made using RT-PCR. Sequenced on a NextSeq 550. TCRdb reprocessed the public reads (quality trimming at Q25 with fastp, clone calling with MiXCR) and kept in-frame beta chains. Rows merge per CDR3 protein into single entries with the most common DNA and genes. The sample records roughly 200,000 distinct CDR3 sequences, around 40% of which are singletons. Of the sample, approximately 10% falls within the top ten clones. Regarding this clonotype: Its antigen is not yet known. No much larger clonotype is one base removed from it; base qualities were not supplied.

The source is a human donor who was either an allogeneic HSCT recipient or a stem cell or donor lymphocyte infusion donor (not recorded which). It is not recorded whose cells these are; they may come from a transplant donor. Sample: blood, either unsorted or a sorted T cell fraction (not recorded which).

The DNA is TGTGCCAGCAGCCCCCTGGCTAGTCCTAGCACAGATACGCAGTATTTT. The encoded protein is CASSPLASPSTDTQYF. The receptor chain draws on TRBV14 and TRBJ2-3; the D segment cannot be called with confidence. The CDR1 and CDR2 encoded by the germline V gene are SGHDN and FVKESK. The CDR3 covers 16 residues, taking in both the cysteine and the phenylalanine. Only the CDR3 DNA stays, 48 bases, in frame from base 1. V is cut by 4 bases and J by 0 bases, and the space between the germline ends is 14 bases.